These T cell receptor beta chains were read from a single sample in a study of CD8 T cells in Susac syndrome. TCRdb itself ran the immunoSEQ multiplex PCR reads through MiXCR, one entry per CDR3 protein. Of around 280,000 distinct CDR3 sequences listed, about 92% are singletons. The sequencing input was CD4+ T cells from PBMCs. The origin of the receptors is a human donor with multiple sclerosis. CDR3s include the opening cysteine and the closing phenylalanine or tryptophan. D genes are given only for firm matches. Size is omitted from some rows. Given values are once, few, many or a class for expanded clones.

CDR3nt	CDR3aa	abundance	j_gene	v_gene	d_gene
TGTGCCAGCAGCCGTTACGGGGGTAGCGGGAGGGCCTACGAGCAGTACTTC	CASSRYGGSGRAYEQYF	.	TRBJ2-7	TRBV7-2	TRBD2
TGTGCCAGCTCACCCATCGACAGGGAGGCGACTAATGAAAAACTGTTTTTT	CASSPIDREATNEKLFF	.	TRBJ1-4	TRBV18	TRBD1
TGTGCCAGCAGCTTAGAGGGGGTCATGGGGACTGAAGCTTTCTTT	CASSLEGVMGTEAFF	.	TRBJ1-1	TRBV7-9	.
TGCGCCAGCAGCTTTGAGCCGAACTATGGCTACACCTTC	CASSFEPNYGYTF	.	TRBJ1-2	TRBV5-1	.
TGTGCCAGCAGCCCTGTGGCTAGCGGGAACTTCTTAGAGACCCAGTACTTC	CASSPVASGNFLETQYF	.	TRBJ2-5	TRBV7-2	TRBD2
TGTGCCAGCAGCTTAAGTAGGGATGGGGGCTACGAGCAGTACTTC	CASSLSRDGGYEQYF	.	TRBJ2-7	TRBV7-6	.
TGTGCCAGCAGCTCGGGACTAGCGGGAGGGGAGACCCAGTACTTC	CASSSGLAGGETQYF	once	TRBJ2-5	TRBV7-3	TRBD2
TGTGCCACCAGTGATCCGAAGGGGGAAATTCGGGATGAGCAGTTCTTC	CATSDPKGEIRDEQFF	.	TRBJ2-1	TRBV24-1	.
TGCAGTGCTAGAGTACCGGGCTCTGGAAACACCATATATTTT	CSARVPGSGNTIYF	.	TRBJ1-3	TRBV20-1	.
TGCGCCAGCAGCTTTGGGCCGCGGAGCGAAAAACTGTTTTTT	CASSFGPRSEKLFF	.	TRBJ1-4	TRBV5-1	.
TGTGCCAGCACCAACAGGGCCATGAACACTGAAGCTTTCTTT	CASTNRAMNTEAFF	few	TRBJ1-1	TRBV11-2	.
TGCGCCAGCAGTAACCCCGGGACAGCGAAAGAAGCTTTCTTT	CASSNPGTAKEAFF	.	TRBJ1-1	TRBV4-1	TRBD1
TGTGCCAGCAGCTACAACCGTCCTCACGCAACCTACGAGCAGTACTTC	CASSYNRPHATYEQYF	.	TRBJ2-7	TRBV7-2	.
TGCGCCAGCAGCTTGAGTGGGGGGATGGGGGTGGCGATGGCTTTCTTT	CASSLSGGMGVAMAFF	.	TRBJ1-1	TRBV5-1	.
TGTGCCAGCAGCTTAGCGGGCAGGCCCACTGAAGCTTTCTTT	CASSLAGRPTEAFF	.	TRBJ1-1	TRBV7-9	.
TGTGCCAGTAGTCTGGGGGACAGGGGAGCTTTCTTT	CASSLGDRGAFF	.	TRBJ1-1	TRBV19	TRBD1
TGTGCCAGCAGTTCCTCTCCGGGGACAGGGGGGCCGCCGTCCTACGAGCAGTACTTC	CASSSSPGTGGPPSYEQYF	.	TRBJ2-7	TRBV12-3/TRBV12-4	TRBD1
TGTGCCAGTAGCGACCGCATGACGAGAAGCAATCAGCCCCAGCATTTT	CASSDRMTRSNQPQHF	.	TRBJ1-5	TRBV19	.
TGTGCCAGTAGTATAGAGAGACAGTCCTACGAGCAGTACTTC	CASSIERQSYEQYF	.	TRBJ2-7	TRBV19	.
TGCGCCAGCAGCCAAGACGCCAGCGGCACCGGGGAGCTGTTTTTT	CASSQDASGTGELFF	.	TRBJ2-2	TRBV4-1	.
TGTGCCAGCAGCTTATGGGGTACTAGCACAGATACGCAGTATTTT	CASSLWGTSTDTQYF	.	TRBJ2-3	TRBV7-3	.
TGTGCCTGGAAGTTAGGGAACACTGAAGCTTTCTTT	CAWKLGNTEAFF	.	TRBJ1-1	TRBV30	.
TGTGCCCGAGGGAGATATCAGAACACCGGGGAGCTGTTTTTT	CARGRYQNTGELFF	.	TRBJ2-2	TRBV13	.
TGTGCCAGCAGTTACATCGGGTCCGGGGAGCTGTTTTTT	CASSYIGSGELFF	.	TRBJ2-2	TRBV6-2/TRBV6-3	.
TGCAGCGTGGAGGATCCGGGACAGGGGGCCGGGGAGCTGTTTTTT	CSVEDPGQGAGELFF	.	TRBJ2-2	TRBV29-1	TRBD1
TGCAGTGCTTTGGGTTGGGGCACTAGCCGCCCCTACGAGCAGTACTTC	CSALGWGTSRPYEQYF	once	TRBJ2-7	TRBV20-1	.
TGTGCCATCTCACAGGGGGGCGATTCACCCCTCCACTTT	CAISQGGDSPLHF	.	TRBJ1-6	TRBV10-3	TRBD1
TGTGCCAGCAGCTACCAGCGTGTCATAGCCGGGGAGCTGTTTTTT	CASSYQRVIAGELFF	.	TRBJ2-2	TRBV7-2	.
TGTGCCAGCAGCTTGGCGGGACTAGCAACAGATACGCAGTATTTT	CASSLAGLATDTQYF	.	TRBJ2-3	TRBV7-2	TRBD2
TGCGCCAGCAGTCACTTCTCCGGGACAGGGACCCACGAGCAGTACTTC	CASSHFSGTGTHEQYF	.	TRBJ2-7	TRBV23-1	TRBD1
TGCGCCAGCAGCTTACAGGGGCCCAGCTCTGGAAACACCATATATTTT	CASSLQGPSSGNTIYF	.	TRBJ1-3	TRBV5-1	TRBD1
TGTGCCAGCAGCTCGCAGCAGGGGGTATACGAGCAGTACTTC	CASSSQQGVYEQYF	.	TRBJ2-7	TRBV7-9	TRBD1
TGTGCCAGCAGGGGGACAGGGGGTTTTTTCGACGAGCAGTACTTC	CASRGTGGFFDEQYF	.	TRBJ2-7	TRBV2	TRBD1
TGTGCCAGCAGTCGAGCTAGCGGGAGGAGTAATGAGCAGTTCTTC	CASSRASGRSNEQFF	once	TRBJ2-1	TRBV2	TRBD2
TGCAGTGCTAGAGATCCCAGCGGGAGGGGCGATGAGCAGTTCTTC	CSARDPSGRGDEQFF	.	TRBJ2-1	TRBV20-1	TRBD2
TGCGCCAGCAGCTTGGCGGTGGATACGCAGTATTTT	CASSLAVDTQYF	.	TRBJ2-3	TRBV5-1	.
TGTGCCAGCAGCTTAGTTAAGAACACTGAAGCTTTCTTT	CASSLVKNTEAFF	.	TRBJ1-1	TRBV11-3	.
TGCAGTGCTAGATCTGGACTAGCGGGAGCACAGAGATTCTACGAGCAGTACTTC	CSARSGLAGAQRFYEQYF	.	TRBJ2-7	TRBV20-1	TRBD2
TGTGCCAGCAGCCCCTTCCGGGTGGACTCCTACGAGCAGTACTTC	CASSPFRVDSYEQYF	.	TRBJ2-7	TRBV3-1	.
TGTGCCTGGAGCCATTCTAATATTCAGTACTTC	CAWSHSNIQYF	.	TRBJ2-4	TRBV30	.
TGTGCCAGCTCATCTCGACGTGAGGGGACAGGCTCCTACAATGAGCAGTTCTTC	CASSSRREGTGSYNEQFF	.	TRBJ2-1	TRBV18	TRBD1
TGTGCCAGCAGCCAATATAGCGGGGGTACTAGCACAGATACGCAGTATTTT	CASSQYSGGTSTDTQYF	.	TRBJ2-3	TRBV11-3	TRBD2
TGTGCCAGCAGCTTACTCTGGGGACATGAAGCTTTCTTT	CASSLLWGHEAFF	.	TRBJ1-1	TRBV7-2	.
TGTGCCAGCAGCTTTGACAGGCGCTACAATGAAAAACTGTTTTTT	CASSFDRRYNEKLFF	.	TRBJ1-4	TRBV5-5	.
TGTGCCAGCAGCTTCCCCCCGACGCGATCGTCCGGTGTTTTTTTTTACGAGCAGTACTTC	CASSFPPTRSSGVFFYEQYF	.	TRBJ2-7	TRBV5-6	.
TGTGCCACCAGTGAACGCCGTTCGACAGGGGGCCGCACAGATACGCAGTATTTT	CATSERRSTGGRTDTQYF	.	TRBJ2-3	TRBV24-1	TRBD1
TGCAGTGCTAGACTCCCAGGGGGGACAGGGACCACCTACGAGCAGTACTTC	CSARLPGGTGTTYEQYF	.	TRBJ2-7	TRBV20-1	TRBD1